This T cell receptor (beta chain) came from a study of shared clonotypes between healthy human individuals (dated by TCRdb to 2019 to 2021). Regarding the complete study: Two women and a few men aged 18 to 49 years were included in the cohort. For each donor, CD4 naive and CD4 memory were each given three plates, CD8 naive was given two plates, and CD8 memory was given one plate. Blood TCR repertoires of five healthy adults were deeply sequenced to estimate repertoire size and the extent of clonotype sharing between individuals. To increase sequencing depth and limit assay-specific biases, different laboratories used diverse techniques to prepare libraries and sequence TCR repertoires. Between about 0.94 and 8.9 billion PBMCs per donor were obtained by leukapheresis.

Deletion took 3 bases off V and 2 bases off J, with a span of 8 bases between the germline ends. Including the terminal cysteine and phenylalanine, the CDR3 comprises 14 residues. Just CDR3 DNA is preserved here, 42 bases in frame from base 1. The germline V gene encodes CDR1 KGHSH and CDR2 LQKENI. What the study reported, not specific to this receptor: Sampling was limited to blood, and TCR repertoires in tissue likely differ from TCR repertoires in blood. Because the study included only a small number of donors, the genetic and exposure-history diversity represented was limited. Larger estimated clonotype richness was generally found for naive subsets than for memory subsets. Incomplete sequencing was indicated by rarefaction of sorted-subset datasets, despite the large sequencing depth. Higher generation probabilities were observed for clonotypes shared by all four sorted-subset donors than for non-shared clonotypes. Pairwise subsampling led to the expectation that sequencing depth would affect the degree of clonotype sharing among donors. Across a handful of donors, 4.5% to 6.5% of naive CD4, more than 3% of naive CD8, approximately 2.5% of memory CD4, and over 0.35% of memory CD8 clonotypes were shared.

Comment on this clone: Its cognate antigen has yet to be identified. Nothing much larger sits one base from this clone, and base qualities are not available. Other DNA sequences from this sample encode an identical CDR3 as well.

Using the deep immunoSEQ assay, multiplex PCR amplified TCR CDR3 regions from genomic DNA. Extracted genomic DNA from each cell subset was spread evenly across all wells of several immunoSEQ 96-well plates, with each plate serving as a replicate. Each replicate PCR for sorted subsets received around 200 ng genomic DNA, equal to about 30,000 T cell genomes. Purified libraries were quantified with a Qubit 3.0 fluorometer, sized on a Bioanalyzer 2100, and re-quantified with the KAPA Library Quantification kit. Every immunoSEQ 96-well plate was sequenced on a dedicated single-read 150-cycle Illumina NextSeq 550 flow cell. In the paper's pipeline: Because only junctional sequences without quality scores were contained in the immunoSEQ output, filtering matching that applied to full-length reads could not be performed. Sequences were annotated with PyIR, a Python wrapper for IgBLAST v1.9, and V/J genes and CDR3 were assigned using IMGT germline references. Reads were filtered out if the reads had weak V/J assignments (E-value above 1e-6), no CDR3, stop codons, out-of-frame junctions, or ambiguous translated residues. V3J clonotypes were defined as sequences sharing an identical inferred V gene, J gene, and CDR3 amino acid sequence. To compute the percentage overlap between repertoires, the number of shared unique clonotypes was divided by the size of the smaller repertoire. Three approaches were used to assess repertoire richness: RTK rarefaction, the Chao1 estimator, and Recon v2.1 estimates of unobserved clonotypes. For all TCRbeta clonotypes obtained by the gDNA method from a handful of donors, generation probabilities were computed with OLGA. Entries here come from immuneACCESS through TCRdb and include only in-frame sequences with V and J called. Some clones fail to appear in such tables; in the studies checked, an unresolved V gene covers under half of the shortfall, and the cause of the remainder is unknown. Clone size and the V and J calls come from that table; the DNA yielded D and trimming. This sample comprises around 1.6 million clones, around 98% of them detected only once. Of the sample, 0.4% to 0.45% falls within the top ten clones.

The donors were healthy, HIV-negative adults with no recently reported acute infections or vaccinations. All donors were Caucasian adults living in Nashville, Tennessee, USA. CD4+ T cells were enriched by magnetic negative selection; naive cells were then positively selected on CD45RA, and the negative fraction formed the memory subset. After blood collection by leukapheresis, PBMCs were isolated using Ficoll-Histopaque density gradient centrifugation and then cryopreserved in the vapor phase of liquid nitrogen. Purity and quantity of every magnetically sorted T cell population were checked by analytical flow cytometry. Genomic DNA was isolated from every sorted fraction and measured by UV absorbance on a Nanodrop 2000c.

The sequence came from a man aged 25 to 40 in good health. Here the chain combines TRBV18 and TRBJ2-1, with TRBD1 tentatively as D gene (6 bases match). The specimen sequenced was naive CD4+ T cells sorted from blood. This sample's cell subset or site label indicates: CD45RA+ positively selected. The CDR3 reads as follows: CASSPTGTYNEQFF. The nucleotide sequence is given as TGTGCCAGCTCACCTACAGGGACCTACAATGAGCAGTTCTTC.